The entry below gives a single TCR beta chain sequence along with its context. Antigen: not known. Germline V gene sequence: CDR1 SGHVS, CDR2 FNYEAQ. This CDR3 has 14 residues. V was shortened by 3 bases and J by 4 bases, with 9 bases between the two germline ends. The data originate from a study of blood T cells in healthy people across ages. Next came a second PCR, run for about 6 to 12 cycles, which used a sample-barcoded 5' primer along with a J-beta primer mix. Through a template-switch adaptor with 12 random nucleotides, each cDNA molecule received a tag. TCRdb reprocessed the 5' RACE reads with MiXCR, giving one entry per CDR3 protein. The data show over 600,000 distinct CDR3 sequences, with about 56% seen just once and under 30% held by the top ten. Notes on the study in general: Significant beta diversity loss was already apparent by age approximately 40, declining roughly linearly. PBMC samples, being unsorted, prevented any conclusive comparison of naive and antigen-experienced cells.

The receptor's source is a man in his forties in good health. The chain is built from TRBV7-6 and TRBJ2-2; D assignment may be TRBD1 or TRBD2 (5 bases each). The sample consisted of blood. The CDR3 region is CASSFSGTTGELFF. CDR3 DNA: TGTGCCAGCAGCTTTTCAGGGACCACCGGGGAGCTGTTTTTT.